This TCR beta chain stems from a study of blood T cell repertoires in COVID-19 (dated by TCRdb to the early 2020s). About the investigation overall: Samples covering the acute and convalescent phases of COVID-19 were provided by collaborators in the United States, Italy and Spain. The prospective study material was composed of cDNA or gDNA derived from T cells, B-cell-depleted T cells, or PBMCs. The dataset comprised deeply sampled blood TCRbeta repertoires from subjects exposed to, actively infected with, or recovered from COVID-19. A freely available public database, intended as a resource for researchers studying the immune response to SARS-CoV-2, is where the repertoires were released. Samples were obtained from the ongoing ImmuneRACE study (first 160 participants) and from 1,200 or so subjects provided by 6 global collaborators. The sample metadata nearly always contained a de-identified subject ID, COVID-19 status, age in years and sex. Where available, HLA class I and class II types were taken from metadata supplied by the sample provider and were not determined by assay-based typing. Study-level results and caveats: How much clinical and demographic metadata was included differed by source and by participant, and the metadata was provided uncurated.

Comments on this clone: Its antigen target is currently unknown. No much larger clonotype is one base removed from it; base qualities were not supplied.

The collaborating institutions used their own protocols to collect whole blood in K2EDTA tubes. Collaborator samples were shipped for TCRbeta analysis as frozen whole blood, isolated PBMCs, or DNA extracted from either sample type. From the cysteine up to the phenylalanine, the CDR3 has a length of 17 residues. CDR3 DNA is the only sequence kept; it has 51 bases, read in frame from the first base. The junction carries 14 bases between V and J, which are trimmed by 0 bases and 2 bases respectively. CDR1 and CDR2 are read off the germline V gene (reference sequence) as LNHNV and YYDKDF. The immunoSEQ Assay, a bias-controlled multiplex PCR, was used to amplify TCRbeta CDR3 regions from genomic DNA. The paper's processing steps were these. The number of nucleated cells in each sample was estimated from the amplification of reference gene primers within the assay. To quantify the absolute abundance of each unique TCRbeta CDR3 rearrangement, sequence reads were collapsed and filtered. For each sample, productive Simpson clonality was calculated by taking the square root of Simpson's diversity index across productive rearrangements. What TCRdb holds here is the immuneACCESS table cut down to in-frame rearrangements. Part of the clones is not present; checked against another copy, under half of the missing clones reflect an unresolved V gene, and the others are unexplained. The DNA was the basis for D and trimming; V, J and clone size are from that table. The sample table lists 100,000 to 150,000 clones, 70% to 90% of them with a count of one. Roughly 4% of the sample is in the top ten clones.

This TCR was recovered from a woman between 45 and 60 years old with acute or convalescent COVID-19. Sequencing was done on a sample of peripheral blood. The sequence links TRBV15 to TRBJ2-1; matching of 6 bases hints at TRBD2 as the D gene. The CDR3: CATSRDRNAGTYNEQFF. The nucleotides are TGTGCCACCAGCAGAGATAGGAACGCGGGAACCTACAATGAGCAGTTCTTC.